The present T cell receptor (beta chain) was sequenced within a study of T cells in Graves' hyperthyroidism and ophthalmopathy. The CDR3 contains 12 residues. The V end was cut by 8 bases, the J end by 8 bases, with 18 bases between. CDR1 is SQVTM, CDR2 ANQGSEA, per germline. Amplification yielded TCR beta CDR3 regions, with RNA transcripts as the source. In the first-round RT-PCR of the TCR CDR3, the HTBI primer set was used. TCRdb reanalysed the multiplex PCR reads using MiXCR and keeps one entry per CDR3 protein. The sample contains roughly 800,000 distinct CDR3 sequences, 38% of which appear only once. Patients between 18 and 65 years old had hyperthyroidism, newly diagnosed and lasting under 2 months.

The source of this sequence is a man in his late teens or twenties with Graves' hyperthyroidism. The chain recombines TRBV29-1 with TRBJ2-5, with D unresolved. The sequenced sample was blood. This CDR3 is CSLDSQSGTQYF. CDR3 in DNA: TGCAGCTTAGATTCCCAAAGTGGAACCCAGTACTTC.